These 17 T cell receptor beta chains were sequenced from one sample in a study of Ad26.COV2.S vaccination and SARS-CoV-2 variants. The protocol was immunoSEQ multiplex PCR, while the TCRdb copy is restricted to in-frame clones and leaves out a portion. The profile shows more than 300,000 clones, around four fifths of them singletons. Treatment given: around 19 received Ad26.COV2.S at low or high dose, single or two shots; about 5 received placebo; per-sample allocation not given. Day 63 after the first injection of vaccine or placebo was the sampling time. The specimen was peripheral blood, collected in a trial of Ad26.COV2.S vaccine versus placebo. The receptors derive from a person aged 18-60 years who received the Ad26.COV2.S COVID-19 vaccine or a placebo.

V and J are TRBV7-3 and TRBJ2-3, with D perhaps matching TRBD2 (5 bases). This CDR3 has 15 amino acids. Looked up from germline, CDR1 is SGHTA and CDR2 is FQGTGA. V gave up 5 bases and J gave up 0 bases, with 12 bases separating them. CDR3: CASSQTRGSTDTQYF. CDR3 bases: TGTGCCAGCAGCCAGACACGAGGGAGCACAGATACGCAGTATTTT.

This chain links TRBV2 with TRBJ2-7; a possible D gene is TRBD1 (5 bases). The length of the CDR3 is 12 residues. Trimming took off 6 bases at V and 1 base at J, with 7 bases between the two ends. The germline CDR1 and CDR2 sequences are SNHLY and FYNNEI. The CDR3 spells CASRRQSYEQYF. Written as DNA, the CDR3 is TGTGCCAGCAGACGACAGTCCTACGAGCAGTACTTC.

V and J are TRBV7-3 and TRBJ2-2; 12 bases line up with TRBD2. CDR3 length equals 18 residues. Germline V gene sequence: CDR1 SGHTA, CDR2 FQGTGA. J was trimmed by 3 bases and V by 5 bases; bases with no gene match: 10. CDR3 sequence (DNA): TGTGCCAGCAGCAACAAACTAGCGGGGGGCTCGTACACCGGGGAGCTGTTTTTT. Translating gives CASSNKLAGGSYTGELFF.

The V and J genes are TRBV4-1 and TRBJ2-2; 7 nucleotides line up with TRBD1. The CDR3 totals 16 residues. The germline gives CDR1 MGHRA, CDR2 YSYEKL. V lost 2 bases to trimming and J lost 2 bases; unmatched junction nucleotides: 5. The DNA of the CDR3 is TGCGCCAGCAGCCAATTCCGGGACAGCAACACCGGGGAGCTGTTTTTT. Protein sequence: CASSQFRDSNTGELFF.

This sequence joins TRBV9 and TRBJ2-3; maybe TRBD2 (6 bases). The V end lost 4 bases, the J end lost 5 bases, and 17 bases lay between the germline ends. The CDR3 extends over 15 amino acids. The germline V gene encodes CDR1 SGDLS and CDR2 YYNGEE. CDR3 protein: CASSPRLVAGDTQYF. The CDR3 DNA sequence: TGTGCCAGCAGCCCAAGACTAGTGGCGGGAGATACGCAGTATTTT. Variable domain in full (rest from reference TRBV9 and TRBJ2-3): DSGVTQTPKHLITATGQRVTLRCSPRSGDLSVYWYQQSLDQGLQFLIQYYNGEERAKGNILERFSAQQFPDLHSELNLSSLELGDSALYFCASSPRLVAGDTQYFGPGTRLTVL.

The rearrangement uses TRBV18 and TRBJ1-5; no firm D call. Per the germline V gene, CDR1 is KGHSH and CDR2 is LQKENI. CDR3 length: 14 residues. V was trimmed by 3 bases and J by 3 bases, leaving 9 bases between them. Written as DNA, the CDR3 is TGTGCCAGCTCACCGTCGGGGATCAATCAGCCCCAGCATTTT. This sequence encodes CASSPSGINQPQHF.

This clone showed up just once. The chain uses TRBV18 and TRBJ1-1; D is perhaps TRBD1 (5 bases). The CDR3 contains 13 residues. The germline V and J ends were trimmed by 8 bases and 1 base, with 11 bases remaining between them. The V gene's germline CDR1 is KGHSH and CDR2 LQKENI. The CDR3 loop is CASGGAPNTEAFF. The CDR3 coding sequence is TGTGCCAGCGGAGGGGCGCCGAACACTGAAGCTTTCTTT.

The genes are TRBV3-1 (or the pseudogene TRBV3-2) and TRBJ2-3; D gene ambiguous. This CDR3 contains 16 residues. Germline CDR1 is LGHDT and CDR2 is YNNKEL (reference sequence). V was pared by 2 bases and J by 2 bases, with 14 bases between. CDR3 in amino acids: CASSQSSSTPTDTQYF. CDR3 bases: TGTGCCAGCAGCCAAAGTTCGTCTACGCCCACAGATACGCAGTATTTT.

This clone came up once. The J gene is TRBJ1-3, the V gene TRBV19; D unresolved. This CDR3 is 15 amino acids long. Germline values: CDR1 LNHDA, CDR2 SQIVND (reference sequence). V lost 5 bases, J lost 2 bases, and 13 bases lay in between. CDR3 residues: CASSRGPRTGNTIYF. The CDR3 nucleotides are TGTGCCAGTAGTCGAGGGCCTCGAACTGGAAACACCATATATTTT.

This chain joins TRBV7-2 and TRBJ2-7; D might be TRBD2 (6 bases). The V gene's germline CDR1 is SGHTA and CDR2 FQGNSA. V was cut by 2 bases and J by 2 bases, with 19 bases left in between. CDR3 length equals 17 residues. The CDR3 loop is CASSLRVAGRGAYEQYF. The CDR3 DNA sequence: TGTGCCAGCAGCTTAAGGGTGGCGGGGAGAGGAGCCTACGAGCAGTACTTC.

This chain joins TRBV30 and TRBJ2-3, with D tentatively TRBD2 (5 bases). Germline V gives CDR1 GTSNPN, CDR2 SVGIG (reference sequence). The CDR3 extends over 13 amino acids. V was pared by 2 bases and J by 9 bases, with 15 bases between. The CDR3 region has the DNA TGTGCCTGGAGTCCATCGTCCAGAGGGACGCAGTATTTT. As protein: CAWSPSSRGTQYF.

The chain carries TRBV7-2 and TRBJ2-1, with unresolved D. Germline CDR1 and CDR2: SGHTA and FQGNSA. Trimming pared 2 bases from V and 0 bases from J, leaving 8 bases between. This CDR3 is built from 15 residues. CDR3 sequence reads: CASSLTFGSYNEQFF. CDR3 DNA: TGTGCCAGCAGCTTAACGTTTGGCTCCTACAATGAGCAGTTCTTC.

The chain couples TRBV5-1 to TRBJ2-1, with D possibly TRBD1 on 5 matching bases. The V end lost 4 bases, the J end lost 4 bases, and 15 bases lay between the germline ends. The CDR3 is 15 amino acids. Per germline, CDR1 SGHRS and CDR2 YFSETQ. CDR3 bases: TGCGCCAGCAGCGAAACAGGCGGCCATTACAATGAGCAGTTCTTC. It codes for CASSETGGHYNEQFF.

To note about this clone: The same CDR3 arises from other DNA sequences in this sample as well. The chain carries TRBV28 and TRBJ1-5; the D gene is possibly TRBD1 (5 bases). Deletions cut 2 bases from V and 0 bases from J, with 8 bases between. The CDR3 totals 15 residues. Germline values: CDR1 MDHEN, CDR2 SYDVKM. The chain's CDR3 is CASSLGGNSNQPQHF. For the CDR3, the DNA is TGTGCCAGCAGTTTAGGGGGGAATAGCAATCAGCCCCAGCATTTT.

A few counts support this clone. The CDR3 bases are TGTGCCAGCAGTCGATGGGGGCCCGGATTAGCGGAGCCCACCGGGGAGCTGTTTTTT. This gives the protein CASSRWGPGLAEPTGELFF. The chain recombines TRBV27 with TRBJ2-2; perhaps D is TRBD1 or TRBD2 (6 bases each). The V gene's germline CDR1 is MNHEY and CDR2 SMNVEV (reference sequence). The CDR3 loop spans 19 amino acids. V was cut by 5 bases and J by 4 bases, with 26 bases left in between.

This chain uses TRBV19 with TRBJ1-1; perhaps TRBD1 as D (5 bases). Germline V gene sequence: CDR1 LNHDA, CDR2 SQIVND (reference sequence). V shed 4 bases and J shed 7 bases, with 10 bases lying between them. The length of the CDR3 is 12 residues. DNA of the CDR3: TGTGCCAGTAGTAGAGGGGACCTTGAAGCTTTCTTT. This translates into CASSRGDLEAFF. Complete variable domain (other parts from reference TRBV19 and TRBJ1-1): DGGITQSPKYLFRKEGQNVTLSCEQNLNHDAMYWYRQDPGQGLRLIYYSQIVNDFQKGDIAEGYSVSREKKESFPLTVTSAQKNPTAFYLCASSRGDLEAFFGQGTRLTVV.

This rearrangement joins TRBV27 to TRBJ1-5, with 10 bases aligning to TRBD1. The V gene end was trimmed by 6 bases and the J gene end by 4 bases; junction bases not matched to a gene: 3. Germline V CDR1 and CDR2: MNHEY, SMNVEV (reference sequence). CDR3 length: 14 amino acids. The DNA for the CDR3 is TGTGCCAGCAGCGACAGGGGGCTTAATCAGCCCCAGCATTTT. It specifies CASSDRGLNQPQHF.